These 11 T cell receptor beta chains were all obtained from the same sample, sequenced in a study of identical twins. One entry per CDR3 protein results from TCRdb running MiXCR on the 5' RACE reads. The table includes about 490,000 distinct CDR3 sequences, 15% detected once. This sample also appeared in a second study, on yellow fever vaccine responses in identical twins.

The sequenced sample was CD4+ T cells sorted from blood. The receptors derive from a woman between 18 and 29 years old in good health.

The rearrangement joins TRBV7-9 to TRBJ1-4; D is undetermined. Per germline, CDR1 SEHNR and CDR2 FQNEAQ (reference sequence). The CDR3 spans 14 residues. The V and J ends lost 4 bases and 4 bases respectively, with 10 bases between them. CDR3 residues: CASSSPEGNEKLFF. CDR3 sequence (DNA): TGTGCCAGCAGCTCTCCAGAGGGTAATGAAAAACTGTTTTTT.

This chain joins TRBV6-5 and TRBJ1-1; 7 bases are a match to TRBD1. This CDR3 region has 16 residues. The V segment lost 0 bases and the J segment 4 bases; nucleotides outside the gene matches: 8. Germline V gene data show CDR1 as MNHEY and CDR2 as SVGAGI. DNA of the CDR3: TGTGCCAGCAGTTACTCCGGGGCAGGGGGAAGCACTGAAGCTTTCTTT. Its translation: CASSYSGAGGSTEAFF.

This chain uses TRBV6-1 with TRBJ1-2; TRBD1 might be the D (5 bases). From germline, CDR1 is MNHNS and CDR2 SASEGT. The V end was cut by 5 bases, the J end by 4 bases, with 14 bases between. This CDR3 comprises 14 residues. Written as DNA, the CDR3 is TGTGCCAGCAGTAAACAGGTTCTTAGCTATGGCTACACCTTC. Protein: CASSKQVLSYGYTF.

J is TRBJ2-7 and V is TRBV5-1, with 9 bases identical to TRBD2. The CDR3 spans 15 residues. Germline V gene lookup returns CDR1 SGHRS and CDR2 YFSETQ. After removal of 4 bases from V and 3 bases from J, the junction contained 8 bases not matched to a gene. CDR3 sequence (DNA): TGCGCCAGCAGCCTCCTTAGCGGGAGTCACTACGAGCAGTACGTC. It translates to CASSLLSGSHYEQYV.

The chain's CDR3 is CASREQAEAFF. CDR3 DNA sequence: TGTGCCAGCAGAGAACAGGCTGAAGCTTTCTTT. The V gene is TRBV11-3, the J gene TRBJ1-1; D possibly corresponds to TRBD1 (5 bases). CDR3 size: 11 residues. Trimming took off 6 bases at V and 6 bases at J, with 8 bases between the two ends. CDR1 and CDR2 from the germline V gene are SGHNT and YENEEA.

The rearrangement joins TRBV12-5 to TRBJ2-3, with a weak D call TRBD2 (5 bases). The germline V gene has CDR1 LGHNT and CDR2 FRNRAP. Trimming pared 3 bases from V and 0 bases from J, leaving 7 bases between. The CDR3 extends over 14 amino acids. CDR3 bases: TGTGCTAGTGGTTTAGGACTGAGCACAGATACGCAGTATTTT. It yields the protein CASGLGLSTDTQYF.

The V call is TRBV5-1, the J call TRBJ2-5; TRBD2 agrees at 12 bases. V was clipped by 4 bases and J by 5 bases; unmatched bases: 9. The length of the CDR3 is 16 residues. Per the germline V gene, CDR1 is SGHRS and CDR2 is YFSETQ. CDR3 residues: CASSATSGSFKETQYF. In DNA form, the CDR3 reads TGCGCCAGCAGCGCGACTAGCGGGAGTTTTAAGGAGACCCAGTACTTC.

This clonotype was recorded at least ten times. Written as DNA, the CDR3 is TGTGCCAGCAGCCTACGCCGACTAGCGGGGGACGGCTATGAGCAGTTCTTC. Its translation: CASSLRRLAGDGYEQFF. The V and J genes are TRBV5-6 and TRBJ2-1; TRBD2 agrees at 12 bases. Trimming took 4 bases from V and 8 from J; bases not matched to a gene: 13. The CDR3 covers 17 residues. Germline CDR1 and CDR2: SGHDT and YYEEEE.

CDR3 nucleotide sequence: TGTGCCAGCAGGCCGATTTACACCGGGGAGCTGTTTTTT. It encodes CASRPIYTGELFF. This chain uses TRBV3-1 with TRBJ2-2; D is unclear. Germline loops: CDR1 LGHDT, CDR2 YNNKEL (reference sequence). CDR3 length: 13 amino acids. Trimming stripped 6 bases from V and 3 bases from J, with 8 bases between. The full variable domain, in which reference TRBV3-1 and TRBJ2-2 provide the parts outside the CDR3, is DTAVSQTPKYLVTQMGNDKSIKCEQNLGHDTMYWYKQDSKKFLKIMFSYNNKELIINETVPNRFSPKSPDKAHLNLHINSLELGDSAVYFCASRPIYTGELFFGEGSRLTVL.

This clonotype was detected many times. This chain links TRBV9 with TRBJ2-1; 8 bases map to TRBD2. Losses at the gene ends were 1 base for V and 4 bases for J; bases not matched to a gene: 4. This CDR3 contains 15 residues. In germline, CDR1 is SGDLS, CDR2 YYNGEE. CDR3 sequence (DNA): TGTGCCAGCAGCGTACTTGCGGGAGGTTACAATGAGCAGTTCTTC. Translating gives CASSVLAGGYNEQFF.

This clonotype was seen many times. The chain combines TRBV12-3 or TRBV12-4 with TRBJ2-3; TRBD2 matches at 15 bases. The J segment lost 2 bases and the V segment lost 7 bases, leaving 10 bases of the junction unmatched. There are 18 residues in the CDR3. The CDR3 DNA reads TGTGCCAGCAAAGGGACTAGCGGGGGGTCGCTCCACACAGATACGCAGTATTTT. Its protein is CASKGTSGGSLHTDTQYF.